The entry that follows covers one T cell receptor beta chain sequence. The data derive from a study of blood T cell repertoires in COVID-19. Study information: Italy, Spain and the United States were the sources of the convalescent and acute COVID-19 samples. PBMCs, B-cell-depleted T cells, or T cells provided the cDNA or gDNA that made up the material.

The age range of participants was about 18 to 100 years, with residence in about two dozen US areas. CDR1 is SGHTA and CDR2 is FQGTGA in the germline V gene. Trimming cost V 0 bases and J 3 bases, with 5 bases left between them. This CDR3 is 14 amino acids long. TCRdb keeps only in-frame clones here, not all; method: immunoSEQ multiplex PCR. The sample yields under 300,000 clones, 75% to 95% seen once. J is TRBJ2-2 and V is TRBV7-3; the D is unclear. The receptor's source is a woman between 18 and 29 years old who had recovered from COVID-19. The sequencing input was PBMCs or T cells enriched from blood (not recorded which). CDR3 loop: CASSLTSDTGELFF. In DNA form, the CDR3 reads TGTGCCAGCAGCTTAACGTCGGACACCGGGGAGCTGTTTTTT.